This TCR beta chain derives from a study of control samples from healthy donors and cancer patients (dated by TCRdb to 2020 to 2022). The library was obtained by the immunoSEQ multiplex PCR assay. TCRdb mirrors the immuneACCESS table, restricted to in-frame sequences. Some clones are absent from its copies; in checked studies, under half trace to an unresolved V gene, and the reason for the others is unknown. Counted in this sample were some 28,000 clones; roughly 85% of them appeared once. 20% to 25% of the sample lies in the top ten. This clone has just a few counts. Its target antigen remains unknown. Base quality data are lacking; no much larger clone is found one base away. Taken from the germline V gene, the CDR1 and CDR2 loops are MRHNA and SNTAGT. From cysteine to phenylalanine, the CDR3 is 16 amino acids long. The DNA shown is the 48-base CDR3, in frame from base 1. V sheds 0 bases and J sheds 0 bases, leaving 10 bases between their ends.

The clonotype originates from a man in his fifties or sixties with head and neck cancer. The sequence joins TRBV6-4 to TRBJ2-3, with the D gene call left open. Sequenced input: PBMCs. The CDR3 region reads CASSDSPATSTDTQYF. The DNA is as follows: TGTGCCAGCAGTGACTCCCCTGCGACTAGCACAGATACGCAGTATTTT.